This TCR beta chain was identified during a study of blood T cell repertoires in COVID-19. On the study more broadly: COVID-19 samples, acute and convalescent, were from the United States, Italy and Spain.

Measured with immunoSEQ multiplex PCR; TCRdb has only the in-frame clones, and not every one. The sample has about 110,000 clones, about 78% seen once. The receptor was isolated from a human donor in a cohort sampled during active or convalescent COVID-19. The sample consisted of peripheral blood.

CDR3 protein: CASSRGGGEDTQYF. The DNA of the CDR3 is TGTGCCAGCTCTCGTGGGGGGGGCGAAGATACGCAGTATTTT. The gene calls are TRBV6-5 and TRBJ2-3; maybe TRBD2 (7 bases). Looked up from germline, CDR1 is MNHEY and CDR2 is SVGAGI. The CDR3 has 14 residues. V was trimmed by 8 bases and J by 5 bases, leaving 17 bases between them.